This TCR beta chain was recovered during a study of vaccination effects on CD4 cells after COVID-19. Findings of the study overall: Cross-reactivity with common cold coronaviruses was shown by only 1 of 255 vaccine-induced clones in healthy vaccinees.

The CDR3 runs to 13 residues. The trim removed 7 bases at V and 9 bases at J, leaving 8 bases unmatched. ViraFEST used viral peptide pools to expand antigen-specific CD4+ T cells before sequencing. Having been cultured for about ten days, the cells underwent CD4+ T cell isolation. Among the vaccine recipients, none had a prior SARS-CoV-2 infection, and nucleocapsid antibodies were negative. In culture with 10 IU/ml IL-2 and around 10 ug/ml peptides, PBMC were grown at a few million per well. Half-medium replacement with IL-2 medium occurred on days 3 and 7. Note on this clone: Its antigen is still unknown.

Assay used: immunoSEQ multiplex PCR; TCRdb lists only in-frame clones, some missing. The sample lists around 41,000 clones; around 80% were seen once. Sequencing was performed on CD4+ T cells from PBMCs cultured with SARS-CoV-2 spike peptides, taken before COVID-19 vaccination. The TCR sequence derives from a human donor who received a COVID-19 vaccine. The V and J genes are TRBV12-3 or TRBV12-4 and TRBJ2-1; the match to TRBD1 covers 8 bases. The CDR3 DNA reads as TGTGCCAGCATCCTGGACAGGGCGGCTGAGCAGTTCTTC. Amino acids: CASILDRAAEQFF.